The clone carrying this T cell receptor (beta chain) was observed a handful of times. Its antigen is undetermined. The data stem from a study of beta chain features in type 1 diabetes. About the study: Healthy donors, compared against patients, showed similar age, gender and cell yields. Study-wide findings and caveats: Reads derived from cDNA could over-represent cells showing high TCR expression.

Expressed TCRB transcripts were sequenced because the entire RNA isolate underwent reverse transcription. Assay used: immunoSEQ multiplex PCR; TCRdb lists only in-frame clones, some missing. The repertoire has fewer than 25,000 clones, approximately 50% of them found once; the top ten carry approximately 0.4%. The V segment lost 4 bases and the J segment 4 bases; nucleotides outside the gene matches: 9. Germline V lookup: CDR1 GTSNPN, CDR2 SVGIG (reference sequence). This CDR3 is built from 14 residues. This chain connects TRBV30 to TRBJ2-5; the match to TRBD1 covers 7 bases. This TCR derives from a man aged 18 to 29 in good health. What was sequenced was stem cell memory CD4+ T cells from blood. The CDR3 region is CAWIAGTEGETQYF. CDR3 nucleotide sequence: TGTGCCTGGATCGCCGGGACAGAGGGAGAGACCCAGTACTTC.